The clone carrying this TCR beta chain occurred a few times. Its antigen is currently unknown. The same CDR3 is also encoded by other DNA sequences in this sample. The authors reverse transcribed all of the isolated RNA, so sequencing captured expressed TCRB transcripts. Using immunoSEQ multiplex PCR, the repertoire was profiled, and TCRdb retains in-frame clones only, with some absent. The sample carries about 280,000 clones, over 12% recorded once. Researchers reported sorting CD4+ naive, central memory, regulatory and stem cell-like memory cells via CD45RO/CCR7/CD25/CD127/CD95/CD27. This sample is part of a study of beta chain features in type 1 diabetes. CDR3 size: 13 residues. V shed 5 bases, J shed 4 bases, and the junction held 4 bases outside the gene matches. CDR1 and CDR2 (germline): KGHSH, LQKENI. General study results and limits: Shortening of TCRB CDR3s, moderate but significant, appeared in all four CD4+ subsets of Type 1 diabetes patients. PCR might favor shorter templates, but any such skew would affect patients and controls equally.

V gene TRBV18 combines with J gene TRBJ1-1; 7 positions agree with TRBD1. Sequencing was performed on naive CD4+ T cells from blood. The TCR sequence derives from a young man with type 1 diabetes. CDR3 sequence (DNA): TGTGCCAGCTCATCAGACAGGGCCACTGAAGCTTTCTTT. Protein product: CASSSDRATEAFF.